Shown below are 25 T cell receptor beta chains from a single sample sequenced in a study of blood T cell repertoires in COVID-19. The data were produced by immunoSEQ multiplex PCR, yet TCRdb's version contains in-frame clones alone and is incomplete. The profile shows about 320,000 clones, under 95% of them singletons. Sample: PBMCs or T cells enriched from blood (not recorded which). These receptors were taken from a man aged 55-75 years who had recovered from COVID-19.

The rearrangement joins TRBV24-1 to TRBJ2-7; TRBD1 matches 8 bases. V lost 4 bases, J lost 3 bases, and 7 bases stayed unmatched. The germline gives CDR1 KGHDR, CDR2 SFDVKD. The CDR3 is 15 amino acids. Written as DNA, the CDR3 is TGTGCCACCAGTGACGGCGGACAGGGTAGCTACGAGCAGTACTTC. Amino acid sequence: CATSDGGQGSYEQYF.

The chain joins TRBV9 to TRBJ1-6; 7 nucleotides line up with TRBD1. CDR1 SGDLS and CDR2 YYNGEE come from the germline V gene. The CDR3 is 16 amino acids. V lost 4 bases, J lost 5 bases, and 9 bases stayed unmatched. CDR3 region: CASSLTGSPNNSPLHF. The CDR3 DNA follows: TGTGCCAGCAGCTTGACAGGGAGTCCTAATAATTCACCCCTCCACTTT.

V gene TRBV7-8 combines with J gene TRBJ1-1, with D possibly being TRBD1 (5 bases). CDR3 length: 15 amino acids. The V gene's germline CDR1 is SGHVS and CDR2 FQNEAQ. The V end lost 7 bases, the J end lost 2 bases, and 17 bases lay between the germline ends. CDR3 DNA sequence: TGTGCCAGCATTTACGATGGACACCCAAACACTGAAGCTTTCTTT. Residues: CASIYDGHPNTEAFF. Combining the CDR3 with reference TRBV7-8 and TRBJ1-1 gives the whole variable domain GAGVSQSPRYKVAKRGQDVALRCDPISGHVSLFWYQQALGQGPEFLTYFQNEAQLDKSGLPSDRFFAERPEGSVSTLKIQRTQQEDSAVYLCASIYDGHPNTEAFFGQGTRLTVV.

CDR3 residues: CASSGLAGGQSSYNEQFF. The CDR3 DNA is TGTGCCAGCAGTGGACTAGCGGGGGGGCAAAGCTCCTACAATGAGCAGTTCTTC. This chain connects TRBV5-4 to TRBJ2-1, with 15 bases aligning to TRBD2. The ends lost 5 bases at V and 0 bases at J; junction bases unmatched: 6. Looked up from germline, CDR1 is SGHNT and CDR2 is YYREEE (reference sequence). The CDR3 runs to 18 residues.

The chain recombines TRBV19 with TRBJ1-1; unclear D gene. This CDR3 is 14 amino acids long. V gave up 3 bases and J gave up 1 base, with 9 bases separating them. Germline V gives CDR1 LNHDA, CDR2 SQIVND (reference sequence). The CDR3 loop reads CASSITWANTEAFF. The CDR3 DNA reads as TGTGCCAGTAGTATTACGTGGGCGAACACTGAAGCTTTCTTT.

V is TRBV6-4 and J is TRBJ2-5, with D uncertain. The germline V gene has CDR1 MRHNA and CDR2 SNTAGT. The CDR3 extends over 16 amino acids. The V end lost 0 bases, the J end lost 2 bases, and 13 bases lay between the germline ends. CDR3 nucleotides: TGTGCCAGCAGTGACTCGTTTCTACCCTTGCAAGAGACCCAGTACTTC. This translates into CASSDSFLPLQETQYF.

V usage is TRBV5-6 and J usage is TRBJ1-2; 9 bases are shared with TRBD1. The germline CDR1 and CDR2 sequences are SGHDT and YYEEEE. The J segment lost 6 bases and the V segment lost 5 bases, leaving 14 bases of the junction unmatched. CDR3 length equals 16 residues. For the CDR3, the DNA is TGTGCCAGCAGTACCGCCGGGACAGGGAAGGTCCATGGCTACACCTTC. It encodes CASSTAGTGKVHGYTF.

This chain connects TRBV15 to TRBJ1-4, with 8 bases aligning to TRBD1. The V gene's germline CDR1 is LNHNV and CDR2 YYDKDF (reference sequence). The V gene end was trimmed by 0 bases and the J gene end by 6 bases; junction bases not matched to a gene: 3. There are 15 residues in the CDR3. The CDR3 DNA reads TGTGCCACCAGCAGAGATCTGGGACAGGATGAAAAACTGTTTTTT. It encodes CATSRDLGQDEKLFF.

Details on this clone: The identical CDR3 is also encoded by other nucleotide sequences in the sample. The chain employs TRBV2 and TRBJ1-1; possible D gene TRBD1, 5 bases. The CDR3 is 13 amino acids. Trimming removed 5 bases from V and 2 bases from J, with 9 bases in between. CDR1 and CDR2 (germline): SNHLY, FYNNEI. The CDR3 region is CASSSTGNTEAFF. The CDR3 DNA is TGTGCCAGCAGTTCAACAGGTAACACTGAAGCTTTCTTT.

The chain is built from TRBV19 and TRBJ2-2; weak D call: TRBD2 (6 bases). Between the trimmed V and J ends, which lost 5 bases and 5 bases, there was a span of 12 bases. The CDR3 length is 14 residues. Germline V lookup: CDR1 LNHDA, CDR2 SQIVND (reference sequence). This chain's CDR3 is CASSSVAGTGELFF. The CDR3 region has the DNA TGTGCCAGTAGTTCCGTGGCGGGAACCGGGGAGCTGTTTTTT.

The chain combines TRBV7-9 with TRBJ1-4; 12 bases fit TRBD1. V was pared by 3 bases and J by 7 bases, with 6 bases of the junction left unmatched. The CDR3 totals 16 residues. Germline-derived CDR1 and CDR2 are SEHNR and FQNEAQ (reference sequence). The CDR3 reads CASSLGTGGYGEKLFF. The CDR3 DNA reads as TGTGCCAGCAGCTTGGGGACAGGGGGCTATGGTGAAAAACTGTTTTTT.

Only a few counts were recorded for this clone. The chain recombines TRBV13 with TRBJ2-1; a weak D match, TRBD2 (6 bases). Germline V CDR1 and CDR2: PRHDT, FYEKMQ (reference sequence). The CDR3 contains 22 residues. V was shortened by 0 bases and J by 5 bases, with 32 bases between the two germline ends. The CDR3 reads CASSLGGWGEFTPRRPNNEQFF. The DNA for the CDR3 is TGTGCCAGCAGCTTAGGTGGGTGGGGGGAGTTTACCCCCCGGAGACCAAACAATGAGCAGTTCTTC.

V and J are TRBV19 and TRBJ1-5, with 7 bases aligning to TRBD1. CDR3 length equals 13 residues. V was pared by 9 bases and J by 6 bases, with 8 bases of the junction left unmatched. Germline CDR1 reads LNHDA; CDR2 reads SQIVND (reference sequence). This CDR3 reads CASRDRETQPQHF. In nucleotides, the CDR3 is TGTGCCAGCCGCGACAGGGAGACTCAGCCCCAGCATTTT.

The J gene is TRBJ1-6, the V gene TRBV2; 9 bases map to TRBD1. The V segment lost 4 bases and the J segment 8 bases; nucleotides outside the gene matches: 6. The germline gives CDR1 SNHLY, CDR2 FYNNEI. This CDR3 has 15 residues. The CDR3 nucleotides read TGTGCCAGCAGTGGTATGAGACAGGGGGATTCACCCCTCCACTTT. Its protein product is CASSGMRQGDSPLHF.

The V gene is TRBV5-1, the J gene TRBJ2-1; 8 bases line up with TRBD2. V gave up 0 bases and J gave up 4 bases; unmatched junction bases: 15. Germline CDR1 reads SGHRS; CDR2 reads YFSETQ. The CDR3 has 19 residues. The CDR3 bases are TGCGCCAGCAGCTTGGCTATTGAGGGAGCGGGAGTTATTTACAATGAGCAGTTCTTC. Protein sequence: CASSLAIEGAGVIYNEQFF.

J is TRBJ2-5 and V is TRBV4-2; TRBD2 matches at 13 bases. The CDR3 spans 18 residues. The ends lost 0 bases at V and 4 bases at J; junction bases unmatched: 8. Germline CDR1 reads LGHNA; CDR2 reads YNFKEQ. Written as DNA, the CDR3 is TGTGCCAGCAGCCAAGATGGCACTAGCGGGGGGGCTCCAGAGACCCAGTACTTC. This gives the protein CASSQDGTSGGAPETQYF.

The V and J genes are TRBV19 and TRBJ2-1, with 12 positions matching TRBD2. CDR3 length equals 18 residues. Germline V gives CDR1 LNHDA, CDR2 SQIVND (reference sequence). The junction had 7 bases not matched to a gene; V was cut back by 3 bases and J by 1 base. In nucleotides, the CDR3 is TGTGCCAGTAGTATTGGTCTAGCGGGAGGGAATTCCTACAATGAGCAGTTCTTC. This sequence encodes CASSIGLAGGNSYNEQFF.

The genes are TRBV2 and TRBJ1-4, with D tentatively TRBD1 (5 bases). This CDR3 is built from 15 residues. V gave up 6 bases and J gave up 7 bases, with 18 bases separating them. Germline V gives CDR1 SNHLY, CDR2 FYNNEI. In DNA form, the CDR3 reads TGTGCCAGCAGAGGAGGGTCCAGGGAGGGTGAAAAACTGTTTTTT. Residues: CASRGGSREGEKLFF.

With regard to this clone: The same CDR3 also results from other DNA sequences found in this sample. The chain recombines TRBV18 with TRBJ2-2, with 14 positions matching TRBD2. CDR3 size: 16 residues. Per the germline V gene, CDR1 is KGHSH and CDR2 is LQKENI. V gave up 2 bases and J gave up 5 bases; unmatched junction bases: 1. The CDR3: CASSPGLAGGTGELFF. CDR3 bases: TGTGCCAGCTCACCAGGACTAGCGGGAGGTACCGGGGAGCTGTTTTTT.

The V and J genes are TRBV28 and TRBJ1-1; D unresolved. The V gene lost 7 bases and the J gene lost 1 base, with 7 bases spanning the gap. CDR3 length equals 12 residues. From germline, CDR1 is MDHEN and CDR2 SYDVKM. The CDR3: CASIEGNTEAFF. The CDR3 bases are TGTGCCAGCATCGAGGGGAACACTGAAGCTTTCTTT.

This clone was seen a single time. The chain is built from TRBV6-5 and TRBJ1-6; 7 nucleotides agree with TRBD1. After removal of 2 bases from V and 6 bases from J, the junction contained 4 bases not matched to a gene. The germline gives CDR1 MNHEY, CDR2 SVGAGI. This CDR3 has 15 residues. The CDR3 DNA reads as TGTGCCAGCAGTTACAGGCAGGGGGGTAATTCACCCCTCCACTTT. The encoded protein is CASSYRQGGNSPLHF.

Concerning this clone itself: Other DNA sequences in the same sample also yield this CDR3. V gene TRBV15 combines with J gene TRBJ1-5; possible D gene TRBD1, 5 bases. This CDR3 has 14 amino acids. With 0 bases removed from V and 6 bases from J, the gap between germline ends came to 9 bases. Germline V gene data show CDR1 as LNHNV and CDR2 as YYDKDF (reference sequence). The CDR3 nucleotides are TGTGCCACCAGCAGAGATGGGGGGGGTCAGCCCCAGCATTTT. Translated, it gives CATSRDGGGQPQHF.

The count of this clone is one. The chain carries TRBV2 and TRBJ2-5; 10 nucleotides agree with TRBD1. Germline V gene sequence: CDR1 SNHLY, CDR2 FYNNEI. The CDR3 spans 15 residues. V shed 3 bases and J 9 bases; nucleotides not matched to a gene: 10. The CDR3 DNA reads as TGTGCCAGCAGTGATTACGACAGGGGGCGCGTACCCCAGTACTTC. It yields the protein CASSDYDRGRVPQYF.

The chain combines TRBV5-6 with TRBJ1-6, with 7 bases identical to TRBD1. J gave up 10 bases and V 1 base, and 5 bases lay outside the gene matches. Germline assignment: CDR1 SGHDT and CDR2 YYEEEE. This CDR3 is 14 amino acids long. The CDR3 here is CASSLNRGGSPLHF. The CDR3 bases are TGTGCCAGCAGCTTGAACAGGGGCGGATCACCCCTCCACTTT.

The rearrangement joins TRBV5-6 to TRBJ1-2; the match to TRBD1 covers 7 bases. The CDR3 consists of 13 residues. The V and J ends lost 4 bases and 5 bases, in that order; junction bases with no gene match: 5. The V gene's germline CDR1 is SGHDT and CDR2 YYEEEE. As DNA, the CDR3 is TGTGCCAGCAGCCGGGACAGCCTTTATGGCTACACCTTC. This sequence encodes CASSRDSLYGYTF.